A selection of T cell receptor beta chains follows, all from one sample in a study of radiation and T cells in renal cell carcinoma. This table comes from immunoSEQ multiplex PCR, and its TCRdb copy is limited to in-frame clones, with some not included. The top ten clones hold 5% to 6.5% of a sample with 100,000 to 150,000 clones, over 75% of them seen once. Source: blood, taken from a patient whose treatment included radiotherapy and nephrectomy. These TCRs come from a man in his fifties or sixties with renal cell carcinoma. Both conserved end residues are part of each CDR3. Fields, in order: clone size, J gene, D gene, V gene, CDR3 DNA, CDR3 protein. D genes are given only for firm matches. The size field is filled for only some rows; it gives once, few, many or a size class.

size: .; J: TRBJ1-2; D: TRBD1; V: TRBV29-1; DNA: TGCAGCGTTGGGGACAGGGGCTATGGCTACACCTTC; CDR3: CSVGDRGYGYTF
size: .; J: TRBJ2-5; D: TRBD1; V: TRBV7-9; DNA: TGTGCCAGCAGCTTGACAGGGGGAGAGACCCAGTACTTC; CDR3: CASSLTGGETQYF
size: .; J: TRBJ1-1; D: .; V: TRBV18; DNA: TGTGCCAGCTCACCACGGTTCGAAAACACTGAAGCTTTCTTT; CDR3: CASSPRFENTEAFF
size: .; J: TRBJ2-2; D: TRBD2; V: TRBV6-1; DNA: TGTGCCAGCAGAGCGGGGCCAAACACCGGGGAGCTGTTTTTT; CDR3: CASRAGPNTGELFF
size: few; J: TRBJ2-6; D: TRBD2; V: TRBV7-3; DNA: TGTGCCAGCAGCCCCTGGACTAGCGGAATCTTCTCTGGGGCCAACGTCCTGACTTTC; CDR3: CASSPWTSGIFSGANVLTF
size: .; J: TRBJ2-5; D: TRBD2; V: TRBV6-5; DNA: TGTGCCAGCAGCCACGGGGGGGAGGAGACCCAGTACTTC; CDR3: CASSHGGEETQYF
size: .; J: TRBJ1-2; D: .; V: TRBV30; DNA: TGTGCCTGGAGCGGGGTGTTGGAGATAGCTAACTATGGCTACACCTTC; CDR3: CAWSGVLEIANYGYTF
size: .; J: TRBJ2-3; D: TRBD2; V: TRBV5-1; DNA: TGCGCCAGCAGCTTGGCTAGCGGGGGAACCCACATAGATACGCAGTATTTT; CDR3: CASSLASGGTHIDTQYF
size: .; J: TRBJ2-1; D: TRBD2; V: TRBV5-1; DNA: TGCGCCAGCAGCCTTCCGACTAGCGGGGTCCCCTACAATGAGCAGTTCTTC; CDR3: CASSLPTSGVPYNEQFF
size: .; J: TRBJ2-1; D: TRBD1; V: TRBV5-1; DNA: TGCGCCAGCAGCTTGGCCCGGGACAGGGCTTACAATGAGCAGTTCTTC; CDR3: CASSLARDRAYNEQFF
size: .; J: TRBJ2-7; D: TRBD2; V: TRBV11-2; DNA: TGTGCCAGCAGCTTATCGGCGGGAGTCTACGAGCAGTACTTC; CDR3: CASSLSAGVYEQYF
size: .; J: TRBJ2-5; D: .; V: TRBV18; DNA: TGTGCCAGCTCGCGACAGGGAGGGGAGACCCAGTACTTC; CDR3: CASSRQGGETQYF
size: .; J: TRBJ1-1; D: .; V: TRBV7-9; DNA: TGTGCCAGCAGCTTACGAGGGTTCGAAGCTTTCTTT; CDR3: CASSLRGFEAFF
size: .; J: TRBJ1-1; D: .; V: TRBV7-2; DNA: TGTGCCAGCAGCCCTGGACTAAAACGAAACACTGAAGCTTTCTTT; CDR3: CASSPGLKRNTEAFF
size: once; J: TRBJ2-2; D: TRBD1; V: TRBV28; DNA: TGTGCCAGCAGGGGACAGGGGAGGGGGGAGCTGTTTTTT; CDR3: CASRGQGRGELFF
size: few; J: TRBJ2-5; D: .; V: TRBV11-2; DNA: TGTGCCAGCAGCTTGGCTCCCCAAGAGACCCAGTACTTC; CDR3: CASSLAPQETQYF
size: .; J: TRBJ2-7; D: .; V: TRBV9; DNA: TGTGCCAGCAGCCCGACCCCATTTACTGGATCCTACGAGCAGTACTTC; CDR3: CASSPTPFTGSYEQYF
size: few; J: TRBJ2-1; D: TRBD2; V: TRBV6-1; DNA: TGTGCCAGCAGTGAACTAGCGGGATCCTACAATGAGCAGTTCTTC; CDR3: CASSELAGSYNEQFF
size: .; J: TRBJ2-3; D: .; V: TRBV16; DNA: TGTGCCAGCAGCCAAGGGGCAGATACGCAGTATTTT; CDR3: CASSQGADTQYF
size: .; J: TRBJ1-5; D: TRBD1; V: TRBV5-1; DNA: TGCGCCAGCAGCTTGGCCGGGGACAGGGCACAGCCCCAGCATTTT; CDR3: CASSLAGDRAQPQHF
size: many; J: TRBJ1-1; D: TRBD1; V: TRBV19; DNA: TGTGCCAGTACTTGGCCGGGACAGGGGAACACTGAAGCTTTCTTT; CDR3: CASTWPGQGNTEAFF
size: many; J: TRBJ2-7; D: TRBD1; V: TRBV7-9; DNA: TGTGCCAGCAGCCGGGACAGCTTCTCCTACGAGCAGTACTTC; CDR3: CASSRDSFSYEQYF
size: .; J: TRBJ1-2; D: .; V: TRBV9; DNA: TGTGCCAGCAGCGTAGAAACAGGTCCCAACTATGGCTACACCTTC; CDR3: CASSVETGPNYGYTF
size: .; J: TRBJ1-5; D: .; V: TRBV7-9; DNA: TGTGCCAGCAGCTACCCAGGGGAGGAGCCCCAGCATTTT; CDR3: CASSYPGEEPQHF
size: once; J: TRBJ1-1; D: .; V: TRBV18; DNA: TGTGCCACCAAAAATGGGGTGAACACTGAAGCTTTCTTT; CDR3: CATKNGVNTEAFF
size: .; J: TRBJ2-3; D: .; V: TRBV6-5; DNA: TGTGCCAGCAGTTACTCGAGGGGTAGCACAGATACGCAGTATTTT; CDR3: CASSYSRGSTDTQYF
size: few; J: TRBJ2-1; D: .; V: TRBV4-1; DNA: TGCGCCAGCAGCCAAGCGGGAGAACGGTACAATGAGCAGTTCTTC; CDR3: CASSQAGERYNEQFF
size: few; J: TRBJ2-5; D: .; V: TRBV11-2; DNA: TGTGCCAGCAGCTGGGGGGGCGGCCAAGAGACCCAGTACTTC; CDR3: CASSWGGGQETQYF
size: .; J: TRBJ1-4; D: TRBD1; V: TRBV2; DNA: TGTGCCAGCAGCGAGGACAGGTTTGAAAAACTGTTTTTT; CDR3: CASSEDRFEKLFF
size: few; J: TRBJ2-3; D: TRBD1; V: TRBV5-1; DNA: TGCGCCAGCACCACTTCCAGGGGGCTCACAGATACGCAGTATTTT; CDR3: CASTTSRGLTDTQYF
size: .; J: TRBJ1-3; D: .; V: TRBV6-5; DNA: TGTGCCAGCAGTCCAGACTCTGGAAACACCATATATTTT; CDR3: CASSPDSGNTIYF
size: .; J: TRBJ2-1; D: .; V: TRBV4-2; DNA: TGTGCCAGCAGCGCCGAACAGGTTCTTAATGAGCAGTTCTTC; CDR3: CASSAEQVLNEQFF
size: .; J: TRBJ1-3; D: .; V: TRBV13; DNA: TGTGCCAGCAGCTCAAGGCGAAGTGGAAACACCATATATTTT; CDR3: CASSSRRSGNTIYF
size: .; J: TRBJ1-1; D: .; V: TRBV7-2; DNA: TGTGCCAGCAGCTTAGTAGCGGGATCGAGGGCTTTCTTT; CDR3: CASSLVAGSRAFF
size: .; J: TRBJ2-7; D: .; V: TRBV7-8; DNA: TGTGCCAGCAGATCGAACTCCTACGAGCAGTACTTC; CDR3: CASRSNSYEQYF
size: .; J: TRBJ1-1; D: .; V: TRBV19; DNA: TGTGCCAGTATTGAGTCCACTGAAGCTTTCTTT; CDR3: CASIESTEAFF
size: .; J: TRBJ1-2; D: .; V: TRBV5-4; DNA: TGTGCCAGCAGCTTTTGGACCAAACGGGAGAACTATGGCTACACCTTC; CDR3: CASSFWTKRENYGYTF